The rows below give T cell receptor beta chains drawn from one sample of a study of blood T cell repertoires in COVID-19. Sequenced by immunoSEQ multiplex PCR; TCRdb stores in-frame clones only, minus some. The data contain a few hundred thousand clones, 86% of them seen just once; the ten biggest clones take up approximately 13%. Sequenced sample: peripheral blood. These receptors all come from an elderly man with acute or convalescent COVID-19. The CDR3 runs from the conserved cysteine through the conserved F or W. D genes are given only for firm matches. Part of the rows lack a size; the others show once, few, many or a class for expanded clones.

d_gene,abundance,v_gene,j_gene,CDR3nt,CDR3aa
NA,NA,TRBV7-9,TRBJ1-2,TGTGCCAGCAGCCGTTCGACAGGCCTGGGCTACACCTTC,CASSRSTGLGYTF
NA,few,TRBV2,TRBJ1-5,TGTGCCAGCAGTCTCCTAGGGGGTAGCAATCAGCCCCAGCATTTT,CASSLLGGSNQPQHF
NA,NA,TRBV12-3/TRBV12-4,TRBJ1-1,TGTGCCAGCACCCTAGGGGCAGGAAGAGCTTTCTTT,CASTLGAGRAFF
TRBD1,NA,TRBV13,TRBJ2-2,TGTGCCAGCAGCTTACAGGGGGCTTTCACCGGGGAGCTGTTTTTT,CASSLQGAFTGELFF
NA,few,TRBV12-3/TRBV12-4,TRBJ2-7,TGTGCCAGCAGTCCCCCCAGCTCCTACGAGCAGTACTTC,CASSPPSSYEQYF
TRBD2,NA,TRBV6-5,TRBJ2-3,TGTGCCAGCAGTTGGGGGGGATCGACAGATACGCAGTATTTT,CASSWGGSTDTQYF
TRBD1,NA,TRBV28,TRBJ1-1,TGTGCCAGCAGTTTTTCAGGGGGCGCGGGCACTGAAGCTTTCTTT,CASSFSGGAGTEAFF
TRBD1,NA,TRBV5-6,TRBJ1-4,TGTGCCAGCAGCACCTTAAGACAGGGGGTCGATGAAAAACTGTTTTTT,CASSTLRQGVDEKLFF
TRBD1,NA,TRBV18,TRBJ1-5,TGTGCCAGCTCACCATCTTGGGGGACAGTCTATAGCAATCAGCCCCAGCATTTT,CASSPSWGTVYSNQPQHF
NA,NA,TRBV3-1/TRBV3-2,TRBJ1-1,TGTGCCAGCAGCCAATTTTCTGCGGGAGTGAACACTGAAGCTTTCTTT,CASSQFSAGVNTEAFF
NA,NA,TRBV5-4,TRBJ1-1,TGTGCCAGCAGCTTGATGGGATTTGGGGCAGTTGAAGCTTTCTTT,CASSLMGFGAVEAFF
NA,NA,TRBV3-1/TRBV3-2,TRBJ2-7,TGTGCCAGCAGCCAGCGACAGGACACCTACGAGCAGTACTTC,CASSQRQDTYEQYF
NA,NA,TRBV7-2,TRBJ2-7,TGTGCCAGCAGCTTAGCGCGGGGCCCCTCCTACGAGCAGTACTTC,CASSLARGPSYEQYF
NA,once,TRBV7-9,TRBJ1-1,TGTGCCAGCAGCGAAGGCGGGGTGAACACTGAAGCTTTCTTT,CASSEGGVNTEAFF
NA,once,TRBV28,TRBJ1-6,TGTGCCAGCAGTTCAATCCCCCATTCACCCCTCCACTTT,CASSSIPHSPLHF
TRBD1,NA,TRBV2,TRBJ1-5,TGTGCCAGCAGTATCGGGACAGGGATAAATCAGCCCCAGCATTTT,CASSIGTGINQPQHF
NA,NA,TRBV6-5,TRBJ1-5,TGTGCCAGCAGTACAAACAGGGAGCGTCAGCCCCAGCATTTT,CASSTNRERQPQHF
NA,NA,TRBV14,TRBJ2-7,TGTGCCAGCAGCCAAGGAAGGGGAGGTTACGAGCAGTACTTC,CASSQGRGGYEQYF
TRBD1,NA,TRBV18,TRBJ1-1,TGTGCCAGCTCGCGGGGACAGGGGTTCCTTGAAGCTTTCTTT,CASSRGQGFLEAFF
NA,NA,TRBV10-1,TRBJ1-1,TGCGCCAGCAGCATTACACGGAACACTGAAGCTTTCTTT,CASSITRNTEAFF
TRBD2,NA,TRBV7-3,TRBJ2-3,TGTGCCAGCAGCTCTGGCCTTAGCGGGAGGTCTACAGATACGCAGTATTTT,CASSSGLSGRSTDTQYF
TRBD2,NA,TRBV19,TRBJ2-2,TGTGCCAGTAGTACCTTTAGCGGGTTTCAGAACGGGGAGCTGTTTTTT,CASSTFSGFQNGELFF
TRBD1,NA,TRBV14,TRBJ1-6,TGTGCCAGCAGCCAAGTGGGACAGTCCTGGGATTCACCCCTCCACTTT,CASSQVGQSWDSPLHF
NA,NA,TRBV28,TRBJ2-2,TGTGCCAGCAGCCAGAACACCGGGGAGCTGTTTTTT,CASSQNTGELFF
TRBD1,NA,TRBV6-5,TRBJ1-5,TGTGCCGTAAGGGGGCAGCCGGGGCAGCCCCAGCATTTT,CAVRGQPGQPQHF
NA,NA,TRBV9,TRBJ1-3,TGTGCCAGTGAAGGGGGTGCCTCTGGAAACACCATATATTTT,CASEGGASGNTIYF
TRBD2,NA,TRBV19,TRBJ2-1,TGTGCCAGTAAGCGGGAGGGCCTCAATGAGCAGTTCTTC,CASKREGLNEQFF